The clone carrying this T cell receptor beta chain has just a few counts. Libraries were prepared by immunoSEQ multiplex PCR; TCRdb keeps only in-frame clonotypes and omits some of them. The top ten hold about a tenth of the sample, which has 45,000 to 65,000 clones, more than 80% seen once. Trimming took 3 bases from V and 0 from J, leaving 5 bases between them. The CDR3 runs 13 residues. Germline lookup yields CDR1 SEHNR and CDR2 FQNEAQ (reference sequence). The data were taken from a study of OX40 agonist ivuxolimab in advanced cancers. Across the study: Intravenous ivuxolimab at 0.01 to 10 mg/kg was given to patients every 2 weeks.

This TCR came from an adult with an advanced solid tumor such as melanoma, head and neck, liver or kidney cancer. The chain combines TRBV7-9 with TRBJ1-1; no clear D gene. Sequencing used CD4+ or CD8+ T cells sorted from blood, obtained in a trial of the OX40 agonist ivuxolimab. The chain's CDR3 is CASSLTLNTEAFF. The CDR3 DNA follows: TGTGCCAGCAGCTTGACTTTGAACACTGAAGCTTTCTTT.